The 30 T cell receptor beta chains in this list originate from one sample, sequenced in a study of CD8+CD57+ T cells in acquired aplastic anemia. CDR3 and TCR beta VDJ profiling relied on genomic DNA as the template. TCRdb used MiXCR to reprocess the reads, holding one entry per CDR3 protein. This table holds fewer than 250,000 distinct CDR3 sequences, about 44% found once. Only patients with CD8+CD57+ cell expansion on flow cytometry were chosen for sequencing. Sequencing used sorted CD4+, CD8+, or CD8+CD57+ T cells (not recorded which) from PBMCs. The receptors come from a human donor with aplastic anemia.

This clonotype was seen many times. The rearrangement links TRBV7-2 to TRBJ1-1; D gene ambiguous. Germline CDR1 and CDR2: SGHTA and FQGNSA. The V gene lost 5 bases and the J gene lost 0 bases, with 13 bases spanning the gap. There are 15 residues in the CDR3. In DNA form, the CDR3 reads TGTGCCAGCAGCCCCAACCGGGGTATGAACACTGAAGCTTTCTTT. Amino acid sequence: CASSPNRGMNTEAFF.

This chain links TRBV19 with TRBJ2-6; D possibly corresponds to TRBD1 (6 bases). The CDR3 covers 15 residues. Trimming stripped 6 bases from V and 4 bases from J, with 13 bases between. Germline-derived CDR1 and CDR2 are LNHDA and SQIVND (reference sequence). The CDR3 coding sequence is TGTGCCAGTAGACCAACAGGGTCAGGGGCCAACGTCCTGACTTTC. The encoded protein is CASRPTGSGANVLTF. Using reference TRBV19 and TRBJ2-6 for the parts outside the CDR3, the full variable domain is DGGITQSPKYLFRKEGQNVTLSCEQNLNHDAMYWYRQDPGQGLRLIYYSQIVNDFQKGDIAEGYSVSREKKESFPLTVTSAQKNPTAFYLCASRPTGSGANVLTFGAGSRLTVL.

This clonotype was picked up many times. This chain links TRBV24-1 with TRBJ2-7; D uncertain. The CDR3 runs to 11 residues. V was trimmed by 0 bases and J by 5 bases, leaving 1 base between them. Germline CDR1 is KGHDR and CDR2 is SFDVKD. Here the CDR3 DNA reads TGTGCCACCAGTGATTTGAACGAGCAGTACTTC. Protein sequence: CATSDLNEQYF.

This clonotype was detected only once. The chain links TRBV7-2 to TRBJ2-5, with D perhaps matching TRBD2 (5 bases). Germline assignment: CDR1 SGHTA and CDR2 FQGNSA. This CDR3 has 14 amino acids. V was pared by 10 bases and J by 3 bases, with 18 bases between. The CDR3: CATSDRTPEETQYF. DNA for the CDR3: TGTGCCACCAGTGATCGGACTCCGGAAGAGACCCAGTACTTC.

This clonotype has a handful of counts. This sequence may be a read error, since a much larger clone differs from it by one base. The chain combines TRBV4-3 with TRBJ2-7, with 7 bases matching TRBD2. The CDR3 is 13 amino acids. The germline V gene has CDR1 LGHNA and CDR2 YSLEER. This chain's CDR3 is CASSQYRGDEQHF. The CDR3 nucleotides read TGCGCCAGCAGCCAATATCGGGGGGACGAGCAGCACTTC.

V and J are TRBV4-2 and TRBJ2-6, with unresolved D. Germline CDR1 is LGHNA and CDR2 is YNFKEQ. The CDR3 is made up of 16 amino acids. V was clipped by 4 bases and J by 0 bases, with 10 bases between them. CDR3 DNA sequence: TGTGCCAGCAGCCTCGGCGAGCGCTCTGGGGCCAACGTCCTGACTTTC. Protein: CASSLGERSGANVLTF.

This clonotype was observed many times. The V gene is TRBV27, the J gene TRBJ1-1; tentatively, D is TRBD1 (5 bases). Per germline, CDR1 MNHEY and CDR2 SMNVEV (reference sequence). V dropped 5 bases and J dropped 7 bases, with 8 bases sitting between them. The CDR3 contains 11 residues. CDR3 DNA sequence: TGTGCCAGCAGTGACAGCAATGAAGCTTTCTTT. The encoded protein is CASSDSNEAFF.

Points on this clonotype: One end of the junction fails to match germline, which may point to a read error. The chain uses TRBV7-6 and TRBJ1-2; D is ambiguous. Germline V gene sequence: CDR1 SGHVS, CDR2 FNYEAQ. The CDR3 length is 14 residues. The CDR3 nucleotides read TGCGCCAGCAGCTTAACGGAAACTAACTATGGCTACACCTTC. It encodes CASSLTETNYGYTF.

The V call is TRBV2, the J call TRBJ2-7; D is unresolved. The germline V and J ends were trimmed by 6 bases and 2 bases, with 8 bases remaining between them. The germline gives CDR1 SNHLY, CDR2 FYNNEI. This CDR3 region has 12 residues. CDR3 sequence reads: CASRVGTYEQYF. CDR3 bases: TGTGCCAGCAGGGTAGGGACCTACGAGCAGTACTTC.

Points on this clonotype: A single base separates this from a much larger clone, so it may be a read error. Without the conserved terminal phenylalanine or tryptophan, this CDR3 likely stems from a read error. This sequence joins TRBV5-5 and TRBJ2-1; 7 nucleotides match TRBD2. This CDR3 has 15 residues. V trimming: 5 bases; J trimming: 10 bases; junction bases outside the gene matches: 15. Germline loops: CDR1 SGHKS, CDR2 YYEKEE (reference sequence). Written as DNA, the CDR3 is TGTGCCAGCAGTTCCGACAGAAGCGGGATGAGCGAGCAGTTCCTC. Translated, it gives CASSSDRSGMSEQFL.

J is TRBJ1-2 and V is TRBV9; possibly TRBD1 for D (5 bases). CDR3 length: 13 residues. V dropped 3 bases and J dropped 12 bases, with 18 bases sitting between them. The germline V gene encodes CDR1 SGDLS and CDR2 YYNGEE. As DNA, the CDR3 is TGTGCCAGCAGCGGGGACGGAAGCTCTGGAAACACCTTC. Its protein is CASSGDGSSGNTF.

As concerns this clonotype: A much larger clone differs by one base, so this may be a read error. The chain employs TRBV4-1 and TRBJ1-1; D not resolved. CDR1 and CDR2 from the germline V gene are MGHRA and YSYEKL. The CDR3 is 14 residues long. V was shortened by 0 bases and J by 0 bases, with 5 bases between the two germline ends. The CDR3 region is CASSQEGMNTEAFF. The CDR3, as DNA: TGCGCCAGCAGCCAAGAGGGGATGAACACTGAAGCTTTCTTT.

As regards this clonotype: One end of the junction is discordant with germline, which a read error may explain. This chain links TRBV15 with TRBJ1-1; 8 bases map to TRBD1. The CDR3 has 14 amino acids. Germline V CDR1 and CDR2: LNHNV, YYDKDF (reference sequence). The CDR3 DNA follows: TGTGCCACAAGCAGGGACAGGAGATACACTGAAGCTTTCTTT. It specifies CATSRDRRYTEAFF.

The genes are TRBV12-3 or TRBV12-4 and TRBJ1-6, with 7 bases matching TRBD1. This CDR3 comprises 15 residues. Trimming at V came to 7 bases and at J to 7 bases, leaving 10 bases not matched to a gene. In nucleotides, the CDR3 is TGTGCCAGCACCCCCGACAGGGTTTGGAATTCACCCCTCCACTTT. This sequence encodes CASTPDRVWNSPLHF.

The chain couples TRBV20-1 to TRBJ1-2; D is unclear. Trimming pared 4 bases from V and 4 bases from J, leaving 10 bases between. The germline gives CDR1 DFQATT, CDR2 SNEGSKA (reference sequence). This CDR3 has 12 amino acids. The DNA for the CDR3 is TGCAGTGCTACCCCGGACCGCTATGGCTACACCTTC. Protein product: CSATPDRYGYTF.

The chain employs TRBV9 and TRBJ1-5; D is unresolved. CDR1 is SGDLS and CDR2 is YYNGEE in the germline V gene. The CDR3 length is 15 residues. The V end was cut by 1 base, the J end by 3 bases, with 11 bases between. In nucleotides, the CDR3 is TGTGCCAGCAGCGTAAGCGGAGAGCTCAATCAGCCCCAGCATTTT. Protein product: CASSVSGELNQPQHF.

This clonotype was counted at least ten times. In DNA form, the CDR3 reads TGTGCCACCAGCAGAGGAGGCACGGGACTAGCGGGCGGAGATACGCAGTATTTT. The encoded protein is CATSRGGTGLAGGDTQYF. The V and J genes are TRBV15 and TRBJ2-3; TRBD2 aligns across 12 bases. The CDR3 totals 18 residues. The germline gives CDR1 LNHNV, CDR2 YYDKDF (reference sequence). The V gene end was trimmed by 1 base and the J gene end by 5 bases; junction bases not matched to a gene: 10.

J is TRBJ2-5 and V is TRBV12-3 or TRBV12-4; 11 nucleotides align to TRBD1. The V segment lost 8 bases and the J segment 5 bases; nucleotides outside the gene matches: 13. CDR3 length: 16 amino acids. The CDR3 DNA reads as TGTGCCAGCCGCCCAGGGGGGACAGGGGGTCGGGAGACCCAGTACTTC. This gives the protein CASRPGGTGGRETQYF.

A word on this clonotype: A much larger clonotype is one base distant, so this may be a read error. The chain uses TRBV6-1 and TRBJ1-2; D remains unclear. The CDR3 is made up of 13 amino acids. Germline-derived CDR1 and CDR2 are MNHNS and SASEGT. The CDR3 nucleotides read TGTGCCAGTAACCGTTGGGATAACTGTGGCTACACCTTC. It yields the protein CASNRWDNCGYTF.

This clonotype was seen ten or more times. V is TRBV7-9 and J is TRBJ2-7, with TRBD1 identical over 9 bases. V shed 5 bases, J shed 3 bases, and the junction held 11 bases outside the gene matches. The CDR3 is 16 amino acids. In germline, CDR1 is SEHNR, CDR2 FQNEAQ (reference sequence). The DNA of the CDR3 is TGTGCCAGCAGCCCTCCATCGGGACAGGGAGACTACGAGCAGTACTTC. This translates into CASSPPSGQGDYEQYF. The whole variable domain, remainder taken from reference TRBV7-9 and TRBJ2-7, is DTGVSQNPRHKITKRGQNVTFRCDPISEHNRLYWYRQTLGQGPEFLTYFQNEAQLEKSRLLSDRFSAERPKGSFSTLEIQRTEQGDSAMYLCASSPPSGQGDYEQYFGPGTRLTVT.

The chain couples TRBV9 to TRBJ2-2; 7 nucleotides align to TRBD2. There are 16 residues in the CDR3. Germline V CDR1 and CDR2: SGDLS, YYNGEE. V lost 0 bases, J lost 4 bases, and 6 bases stayed unmatched. CDR3 in DNA: TGTGCCAGCAGCGTAGGCCTAGCGGAGACCACCGGGGAGCTGTTTTTT. This sequence encodes CASSVGLAETTGELFF. Full variable domain (remainder filled in from reference TRBV9 and TRBJ2-2): DSGVTQTPKHLITATGQRVTLRCSPRSGDLSVYWYQQSLDQGLQFLIQYYNGEERAKGNILERFSAQQFPDLHSELNLSSLELGDSALYFCASSVGLAETTGELFFGEGSRLTVL.

The CDR3 coding sequence is TGCAGTGCGGGGGGGGTCGGGGACTATGGCTACACCTTC. It specifies CSAGGVGDYGYTF. The chain uses TRBV20-1 and TRBJ1-2, with D possibly being TRBD1 (5 bases). The V and J ends lost 6 bases and 3 bases respectively, with 14 bases between them. Germline loops: CDR1 DFQATT, CDR2 SNEGSKA (reference sequence). CDR3 length equals 13 residues.

The chain has TRBV7-7 and TRBJ1-4, with 10 bases aligning to TRBD1. V shed 4 bases, J shed 8 bases, and the junction held 7 bases outside the gene matches. Per the germline V gene, CDR1 is SSHAT and CDR2 is FNYEAQ (reference sequence). This CDR3 contains 15 residues. Here the CDR3 reads CASSWDRGAGEKLFF. In DNA, the CDR3 is TGTGCCAGCAGCTGGGACAGGGGCGCTGGGGAAAAACTGTTTTTT. The full variable domain, rest sourced from reference TRBV7-7 and TRBJ1-4, is GAGVSQSPRYKVTKRGQDVTLRCDPISSHATLYWYQQALGQGPEFLTYFNYEAQPDKSGLPSDRFSAERPEGSISTLTIQRTEQRDSAMYRCASSWDRGAGEKLFFGSGTQLSVL.

The chain uses TRBV20-1 and TRBJ1-2, with D possibly TRBD1 on 5 matching bases. With 5 bases removed from V and 7 bases from J, the gap between germline ends came to 14 bases. CDR1 is DFQATT and CDR2 is SNEGSKA in the germline V gene (reference sequence). The CDR3 is made up of 12 amino acids. The CDR3 DNA reads as TGCAGTGCTGACCAGGGAGTAGCTGGCTACACCTTC. Protein sequence: CSADQGVAGYTF.

This clonotype came up many times. V gene TRBV6-5 combines with J gene TRBJ1-5, with 7 bases identical to TRBD1. With V trimmed by 6 bases and J by 1 base, 6 bases remained unmatched. The CDR3 consists of 15 residues. CDR1 and CDR2 from the germline V gene are MNHEY and SVGAGI. The DNA of the CDR3 is TGTGCCAGCAGAAACCGGGACAGAAGCAATCAGCCCCAGCATTTT. It encodes CASRNRDRSNQPQHF.

With regard to this clonotype: A much larger clone differs by one base, so this may be a read error. Written as DNA, the CDR3 is TGTGCCAGCGGCCTTCGGACAGGGGAGAGTGAGCAGTTCTTC. Residues: CASGLRTGESEQFF. The chain employs TRBV7-3 and TRBJ2-1, with 9 bases identical to TRBD1. V gave up 8 bases and J gave up 9 bases; unmatched junction bases: 11. The CDR3 runs 14 residues. Germline-derived CDR1 and CDR2 are SGHTA and FQGTGA.

The rearrangement links TRBV5-5 to TRBJ2-7, with D possibly TRBD1 on 5 matching bases. Germline V gene sequence: CDR1 SGHKS, CDR2 YYEKEE (reference sequence). The CDR3 covers 14 residues. V was pared by 4 bases and J by 6 bases, with 17 bases between. The CDR3 coding sequence is TGTGCCAGCAGCCCGGCCTGGCAGGGCACCGAGCAGTACTTC. Translated: CASSPAWQGTEQYF.

The V call is TRBV15, the J call TRBJ1-1; 9 nucleotides agree with TRBD1. The V gene end was trimmed by 1 base and the J gene end by 4 bases; junction bases not matched to a gene: 4. Germline assignment: CDR1 LNHNV and CDR2 YYDKDF (reference sequence). CDR3 length: 15 residues. The CDR3 DNA is TGTGCCACCAGCAGAGGGACAGGGGTGGGCACTGAAGCTTTCTTT. Translating gives CATSRGTGVGTEAFF.

This clonotype was seen a handful of times. The V gene is TRBV3-1, the J gene TRBJ2-7; D may correspond to TRBD1 or TRBD2 (6 bases each). V was clipped by 4 bases and J by 3 bases, with 19 bases between them. CDR1 and CDR2 (germline): LGHDT, YNNKEL (reference sequence). This CDR3 spans 16 amino acids. The CDR3 here is CASSPGESGVVYEQYF. CDR3 DNA: TGTGCCAGCAGCCCAGGGGAGTCGGGGGTGGTCTACGAGCAGTACTTC.

The chain uses TRBV2 and TRBJ2-2, with D uncertain. The CDR3 has 12 residues. CDR1 and CDR2 from the germline V gene are SNHLY and FYNNEI. The V and J ends lost 6 bases and 3 bases respectively, with 5 bases between them. This chain's CDR3 is CASRADTGELFF. The CDR3 DNA sequence: TGTGCCAGCAGGGCAGACACCGGGGAGCTGTTTTTT.